The present entry profiles one TCR beta chain with its context. The sample belongs to a study of T cell changes during pregnancy in multiple sclerosis. Clones were read by immunoSEQ multiplex PCR, and TCRdb kept only the in-frame ones, dropping some. The data contain 55,000 or so clones, 75% to 90% of them singletons. CDR3 length equals 13 residues. V was clipped by 6 bases and J by 6 bases; unmatched bases: 7. In germline, CDR1 is LNHDA, CDR2 SQIVND (reference sequence). This specimen consisted of CD4+ T cells from peripheral blood mononuclear cells, obtained in the first trimester of pregnancy. The rearrangement uses TRBV19 and TRBJ1-1; 7 bases are shared with TRBD1. The TCR comes from a female donor with multiple sclerosis, enrolled in a pregnancy study. CDR3 amino acids: CASRRGQTSEAFF. In DNA, the CDR3 is TGTGCCAGTAGAAGGGGACAGACCTCTGAAGCTTTCTTT.